This T cell receptor (beta chain) comes out of a study of T cells in Graves' hyperthyroidism and ophthalmopathy. General study points: It was a median around 6 months before onset that the model predicted ophthalmopathy.

RNA transcripts provided the source from which TCR beta CDR3 regions were amplified. HTBI primers were the set used in a first-round RT-PCR of the TCR CDR3. MiXCR was run by TCRdb on the multiplex PCR reads, yielding one entry per CDR3 protein. The sample lists 550,000 to 650,000 distinct CDR3 sequences, roughly 13% occurring once. This clonotype was observed at least ten times. Its antigen is not known. Germline CDR1 and CDR2: MNHEY and SVGAGI. CDR3 length: 14 residues. With 0 bases clipped from V and 5 bases from J, the junction kept 1 base outside the gene matches. The sample taken for sequencing was blood. V gene TRBV6-5 combines with J gene TRBJ1-2, with 9 positions matching TRBD1. The receptor was derived from a woman aged 30 to 39 with Graves' hyperthyroidism that later progressed to Graves' ophthalmopathy. The CDR3 DNA reads TGTGCCAGCAGTTACTCGGGACAGGGATATGGCTACACCTTC. Translated, it gives CASSYSGQGYGYTF.